This is a list of T cell receptor beta chains from one sample in a study of blood T cell repertoires in COVID-19. Assay used: immunoSEQ multiplex PCR; TCRdb lists only in-frame clones, some missing. The table has 310,000 or so clones, roughly 87% seen once. The sample taken for sequencing was peripheral blood. These receptors were collected from a man younger than 45 with COVID-19, enrolled during active disease. CDR3s leave out the opening cysteine and the closing phenylalanine or tryptophan. Size tells how often a clone was seen (once, few, many) or the class of an expanded clone, and some rows leave it out.

clone size	V gene	J gene	CDR3 protein
NA	TRBV18	TRBJ1-4	ASSRLTLATNEKLF
NA	TRBV5-4	TRBJ2-1	ASSSPGSSYNEQF
NA	TRBV28	TRBJ1-2	ASSLEAGQGVGYT
NA	TRBV2	TRBJ2-4	ASSLTGGPSYSNIQY
NA	TRBV5-1	TRBJ2-2	ASSLVTGVTGELF
NA	TRBV27	TRBJ2-7	ASSTPSRGTGTYEQY
few	TRBV10-1	TRBJ1-6	ASSHPIGQGPYSPLH
NA	TRBV2	TRBJ2-6	ASISPGANVLT
NA	TRBV11-1	TRBJ2-5	ASSPSSGGRETQY
NA	TRBV6-5	TRBJ1-2	ASSWAGYGYT
NA	TRBV10-3	TRBJ2-1	AISGGSEQF
few	TRBV28	TRBJ2-1	ASSPGQGSYNEQF
NA	TRBV10-2	TRBJ1-2	ASKTAGTGTGYT
NA	TRBV7-9	TRBJ1-2	ASSLGTTLYGYT
NA	TRBV29-1	TRBJ1-4	SVTGGTTNEKLF
NA	TRBV5-1	TRBJ2-2	ASSSIAGRRGTGELF
NA	TRBV19	TRBJ2-7	ATSGDSSYEQY
NA	TRBV5-1	TRBJ2-2	ASSYTLTGAGELF
NA	TRBV29-1	TRBJ2-1	SVEDPGGQGLNNEQF
NA	TRBV9	TRBJ1-5	ASSRDRLQPQH
NA	TRBV28	TRBJ2-3	ASRIGGLAEFSTDTQY
NA	TRBV5-1	TRBJ1-1	ASSGQAGTEAF
NA	TRBV11-2	TRBJ2-7	ASSGGQGFYEQY
NA	TRBV9	TRBJ2-1	ASSVDSISYNEQF
NA	TRBV9	TRBJ1-2	ASSVGDRVYYGYT
NA	TRBV29-1	TRBJ1-1	SARGLNTEAF
NA	TRBV24-1	TRBJ1-2	ATGWTGAYGYT
NA	TRBV5-1	TRBJ1-4	ASSQGTGREKLF
NA	TRBV4-3	TRBJ2-2	ASSPQGENTGELF
NA	TRBV10-3	TRBJ1-2	AITAEGAWYGYT
NA	TRBV6-1	TRBJ2-2	ASSEIGSLWAGELF
NA	TRBV7-2	TRBJ1-1	ASSFQRIQELAF
NA	TRBV9	TRBJ2-7	ASTPVTYEQY
few	TRBV6-5	TRBJ1-2	ASKAGQDYGYT
NA	TRBV28	TRBJ2-1	ASRTTNEQF
NA	TRBV19	TRBJ2-5	ASSIGAETQY
NA	TRBV14	TRBJ2-7	ASSRAVWLAPYEQY
once	TRBV7-3	TRBJ2-6	ASSAQGATGANVLT